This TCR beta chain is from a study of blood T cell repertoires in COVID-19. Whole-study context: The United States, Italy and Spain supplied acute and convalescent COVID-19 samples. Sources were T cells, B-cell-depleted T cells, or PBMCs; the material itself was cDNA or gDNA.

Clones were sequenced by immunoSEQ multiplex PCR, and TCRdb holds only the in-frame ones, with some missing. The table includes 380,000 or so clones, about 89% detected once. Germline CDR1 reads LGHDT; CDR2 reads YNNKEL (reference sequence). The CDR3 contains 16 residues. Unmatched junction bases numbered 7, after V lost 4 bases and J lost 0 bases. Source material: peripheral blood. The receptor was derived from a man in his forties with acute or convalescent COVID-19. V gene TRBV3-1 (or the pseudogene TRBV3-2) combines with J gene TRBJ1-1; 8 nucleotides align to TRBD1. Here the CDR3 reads CASSPKPGQVNTEAFF. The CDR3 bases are TGTGCCAGCAGCCCGAAACCGGGACAGGTGAACACTGAAGCTTTCTTT.